This TCR beta chain stems from a study of beta chain features in type 1 diabetes. Study-level points and caveats: Moderately but significantly shorter TCRB CDR3s were found in Type 1 diabetes patients in all four CD4+ subsets.

Trimming stripped 1 base from V and 2 bases from J, with 15 bases between. In germline, CDR1 is SGDLS, CDR2 YYNGEE. The CDR3 sequence is 16 residues long. This clone occurred a few times. No antigen is known for it. Sequencing targeted expressed TCRB transcripts, as all isolated RNA had been reverse transcribed. The method was immunoSEQ multiplex PCR; TCRdb's version includes in-frame clones alone and lacks a portion of them. The sample has approximately 270,000 clones; roughly an eighth are singletons. The sample comprised naive CD4+ T cells from blood. The chain links TRBV9 to TRBJ1-2; D ambiguous. This clonotype was obtained from a man aged 25-40 years with type 1 diabetes. For the CDR3, the DNA is TGTGCCAGCAGCGTATTACCCCCAGATACGAACTATGGCTACACCTTC. Its translation is CASSVLPPDTNYGYTF.